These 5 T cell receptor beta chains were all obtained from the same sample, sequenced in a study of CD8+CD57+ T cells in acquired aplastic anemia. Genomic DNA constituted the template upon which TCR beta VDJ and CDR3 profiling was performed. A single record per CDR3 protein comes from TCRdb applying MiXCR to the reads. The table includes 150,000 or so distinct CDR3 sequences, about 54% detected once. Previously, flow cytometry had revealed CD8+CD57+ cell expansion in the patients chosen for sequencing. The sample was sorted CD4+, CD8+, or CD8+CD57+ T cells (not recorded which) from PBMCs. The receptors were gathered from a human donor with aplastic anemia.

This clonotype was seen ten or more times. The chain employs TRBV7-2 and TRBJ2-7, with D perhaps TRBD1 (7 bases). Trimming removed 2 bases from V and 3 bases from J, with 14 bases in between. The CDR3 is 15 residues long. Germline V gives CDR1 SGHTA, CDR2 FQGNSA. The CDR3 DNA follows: TGTGCCAGCAGCTTAAGTGGAGGGGGCGGCTACGAGCAGTACTTC. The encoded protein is CASSLSGGGGYEQYF.

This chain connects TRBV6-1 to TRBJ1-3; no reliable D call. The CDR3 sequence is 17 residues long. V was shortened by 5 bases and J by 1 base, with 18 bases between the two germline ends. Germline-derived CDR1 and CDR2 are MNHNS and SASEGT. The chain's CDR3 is CASSLSNSGGSGNTIYF. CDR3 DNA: TGTGCCAGCAGTCTTAGCAACTCCGGTGGTTCTGGAAACACCATATATTTT.

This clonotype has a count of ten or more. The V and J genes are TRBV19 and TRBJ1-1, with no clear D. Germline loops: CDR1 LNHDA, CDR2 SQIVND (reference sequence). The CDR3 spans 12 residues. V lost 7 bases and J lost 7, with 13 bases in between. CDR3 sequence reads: CASNSESDEAFF. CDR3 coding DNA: TGTGCCAGTAACTCGGAGTCCGATGAAGCTTTCTTT.

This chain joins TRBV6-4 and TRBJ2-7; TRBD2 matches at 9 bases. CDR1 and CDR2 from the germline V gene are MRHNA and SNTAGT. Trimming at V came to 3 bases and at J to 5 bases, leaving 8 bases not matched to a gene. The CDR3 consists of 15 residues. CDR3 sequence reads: CASSESVRGGDEQYF. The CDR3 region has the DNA TGTGCCAGCAGTGAATCTGTGCGGGGGGGTGACGAGCAGTACTTC.

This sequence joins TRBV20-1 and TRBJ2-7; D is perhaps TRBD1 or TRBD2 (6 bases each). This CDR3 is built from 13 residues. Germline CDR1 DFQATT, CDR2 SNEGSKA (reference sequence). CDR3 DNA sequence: TGCAGCCCCGGAGGGGGGCGAACCTACGAGCAGTACTTC. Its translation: CSPGGGRTYEQYF.